Listed below are T cell receptor beta chains from one sample, sequenced in a study of early T cells in non-severe SARS-CoV-2 infection. Via MiXCR, TCRdb re-called the 5' RACE reads, giving one row per CDR3 protein. This sample yields tens of thousands of distinct CDR3 sequences, of which around 7% are seen a single time; 4% to 4.5% belongs to the top ten. Sequenced sample: whole blood. The receptors come from an adult who was a healthcare worker with PCR-confirmed SARS-CoV-2 infection or an uninfected control (not recorded which). Both conserved end residues are part of each CDR3. The D gene is left open where the match is weak. The listing skips clone size in some rows; elsewhere it reads once, few, many or a size class.

V,J,size,D,DNA,CDR3
TRBV20-1,TRBJ2-7,few,-,TGCAGTGCTTTGAAGGGGTACGAGCAGTACTTC,CSALKGYEQYF
TRBV28,TRBJ2-7,few,TRBD1,TGTGCCAGCAGGGGGTGGACAGGGCACCACGAGCAGTACTTC,CASRGWTGHHEQYF
TRBV20-1,TRBJ1-1,many,-,TGCAGTGCTAGAGTTTATGGGCAGGGCGGCACTGAAGCTTTCTTT,CSARVYGQGGTEAFF
TRBV5-1,TRBJ2-1,many,TRBD2,TGCGCCAGCAGATTTACTAGCGGGAGGGGGACCTACAATGAGCAGTTCTTC,CASRFTSGRGTYNEQFF
TRBV4-1,TRBJ2-7,few,TRBD2,TGCGCCAGCAGCCAGCTGGCTAGCGGGAGAAACGAGCAGTACTTC,CASSQLASGRNEQYF
TRBV7-3,TRBJ2-1,-,TRBD2,TGTGCCAGCAGCCGACTAGCGGGAGGTCATGAGCAGTTCTTC,CASSRLAGGHEQFF
TRBV5-1,TRBJ2-7,few,TRBD1,TGCGCCAGCAGCTTCTCCCGACAGGGTACTCCCTACGAGCAGTACTTC,CASSFSRQGTPYEQYF
TRBV7-8,TRBJ2-1,-,TRBD1,TGTGCCAGCAGCTCACACAGGGGGTCCCTTAATGAGCAGTTCTTC,CASSSHRGSLNEQFF
TRBV6-1,TRBJ2-7,few,TRBD2,TGTGCCAGCAGTGAAGATACTAGCGGGGGCTACGAGCAGTACTTC,CASSEDTSGGYEQYF
TRBV14,TRBJ2-3,-,-,TGTGCCAGCAGCCGAATGGAGACAGCCACAGATACGCAGTATTTT,CASSRMETATDTQYF
TRBV6-5,TRBJ1-5,many,TRBD1,TGTGCCAGCAGACAGGGGGCTGGCAATCAGCCCCAGCATTTT,CASRQGAGNQPQHF
TRBV9,TRBJ2-2,-,-,TGTGCCAGCAGCGTTACCACCGGGGAGCTGTTTTTT,CASSVTTGELFF
TRBV20-1,TRBJ2-6,-,TRBD1,TGCAGTGCCCGACAGGGAAGCTCTGGGGCCAACGTCCTGACTTTC,CSARQGSSGANVLTF
TRBV19,TRBJ2-5,-,-,TGTGCCAGTAGGGAGGGACCCGGACGGGAGACCCAGTACTTC,CASREGPGRETQYF
TRBV7-9,TRBJ2-6,many,-,TGTGCCAGCAGCCCTACAGGACCAGCTGGGGCCAACGTCCTGACTTTC,CASSPTGPAGANVLTF
TRBV27,TRBJ2-7,many,-,TGTGCCAGCAGTTGGGAGCAGTACTTC,CASSWEQYF
TRBV20-1,TRBJ2-5,-,-,TGCAGTGCTAGAGATTCTAATCGGCCGAGAGAGACCCAGTACTTC,CSARDSNRPRETQYF
TRBV10-3,TRBJ2-1,few,TRBD2,TGTGCCATCAGTGCCGGGTTGGGTAGGGCTAGCGGGAGCTCCTACAATGAGCAGTTCTTC,CAISAGLGRASGSSYNEQFF
TRBV28,TRBJ2-1,many,-,TGTGCCAGCAGAACCTCCGGGATAAGCTCCTACAATGAGCAGTTCTTC,CASRTSGISSYNEQFF
TRBV18,TRBJ1-5,many,-,TGTGCCAGCTCACCAAGTTTGGGTGGAGGGGAGCCCCAGCATTTT,CASSPSLGGGEPQHF
TRBV10-2,TRBJ2-1,few,TRBD2,TGCGCCAGCAGGGGGACTAGCGGGACAACCTACAATGAGCAGTTCTTC,CASRGTSGTTYNEQFF
TRBV10-3,TRBJ2-2,many,-,TGTGCCATCAGAACCGACAGCTACGGCGGGGAGCTGTTTTTT,CAIRTDSYGGELFF
TRBV6-1,TRBJ2-2,many,-,TGTGCCAGCAGTCCCGGTCTTGACACCGGGGAGCTGTTTTTT,CASSPGLDTGELFF